The 29 T cell receptor beta chains presented below share a single source sample, sequenced in a study of response to subunit inactivated influenza vaccine. Each CDR3 protein is one row after TCRdb ran MiXCR on the RT-PCR reads. The table includes about 780,000 distinct CDR3 sequences, under 20% detected once. Here the sequenced sample was PBMCs from blood, taken about 5 days after vaccination. These receptors were obtained from a man aged 50-60 years who received an inactivated influenza vaccine.

The V and J genes are TRBV12-3 or TRBV12-4 and TRBJ1-3; possible D gene TRBD1, 5 bases. V gave up 7 bases and J gave up 2 bases, with 15 bases separating them. This CDR3 is 15 amino acids long. CDR3 in DNA: TGTGCCAGCACCCATAGGTCAGGGCCTGGAAACACCATATATTTT. As protein: CASTHRSGPGNTIYF.

This clonotype was observed a handful of times. CDR3 DNA: TGCAGTGCAGGGGACAGGGGGCATGTCGGGGAGCTGTTTTTT. Translation gives CSAGDRGHVGELFF. This rearrangement joins TRBV20-1 to TRBJ2-2, with 12 bases matching TRBD1. With 6 bases clipped from V and 7 bases from J, the junction kept 6 bases outside the gene matches. The CDR3 sequence is 14 residues long. CDR1 and CDR2 (germline): DFQATT, SNEGSKA (reference sequence).

This clonotype appeared a few times. The J gene is TRBJ2-1, the V gene TRBV3-1, with 8 bases lining up with TRBD2. Germline V lookup: CDR1 LGHDT, CDR2 YNNKEL (reference sequence). CDR3 length: 14 amino acids. V lost 5 bases, J lost 5 bases, and 5 bases stayed unmatched. CDR3 in DNA: TGTGCCAGCAGCGCCGGGACTAGTCACAATGAGCAGTTCTTC. It translates to CASSAGTSHNEQFF.

The chain recombines TRBV9 with TRBJ2-7, with 11 bases aligning to TRBD2. The CDR3 is made up of 16 amino acids. Germline lookup yields CDR1 SGDLS and CDR2 YYNGEE. V was clipped by 1 base and J by 6 bases; unmatched bases: 9. In nucleotides, the CDR3 is TGTGCCAGCAGCGTAAGCCTAGCGGGAGGCGGGGGCGAGCAGTACTTC. Amino acids: CASSVSLAGGGGEQYF.

The V call is TRBV30, the J call TRBJ2-7; D gene uncertain. The germline V gene has CDR1 GTSNPN and CDR2 SVGIG (reference sequence). Between the trimmed V and J ends, which lost 0 bases and 6 bases, there was a span of 9 bases. The CDR3 is made up of 12 amino acids. In DNA, the CDR3 is TGTGCCTGGAGTGTTTCGTCAGGCGAGCAGTACTTC. Protein: CAWSVSSGEQYF.

This clonotype occurred a few times. V and J are TRBV29-1 and TRBJ1-1, with D unclear. Trimming pared 6 bases from V and 1 base from J, leaving 15 bases between. In germline, CDR1 is SQVTM, CDR2 ANQGSEA. This CDR3 contains 14 residues. CDR3 sequence: CSVGAGVTNTEAFF. The CDR3 region has the DNA TGCAGCGTCGGCGCTGGTGTTACGAACACTGAAGCTTTCTTT.

This clonotype has only a few counts. This chain joins TRBV20-1 and TRBJ2-2; 8 nucleotides align to TRBD2. CDR1 is DFQATT and CDR2 is SNEGSKA in the germline V gene (reference sequence). The V segment lost 5 bases and the J segment 3 bases; nucleotides outside the gene matches: 5. The length of the CDR3 is 14 residues. As DNA, the CDR3 is TGCAGTGCTTCCGCAGCGGGGGACACCGGGGAGCTGTTTTTT. It translates to CSASAAGDTGELFF.

The table lists this clonotype with a count of one. One end of the junction is discordant with germline, which a read error may explain. V gene TRBV5-6 combines with J gene TRBJ1-1; D may be TRBD1 (5 bases). Germline CDR1 is SGHDT and CDR2 is YYEEEE. There are 15 residues in the CDR3. The CDR3, as DNA: TGTGCCAGCACCTTGCCGGGACGGCAGAACACTGAAGCTTTCTTT. Protein product: CASTLPGRQNTEAFF.

V usage is TRBV20-1 and J usage is TRBJ2-1; 7 bases are a match to TRBD2. Germline assignment: CDR1 DFQATT and CDR2 SNEGSKA (reference sequence). CDR3 length: 16 residues. Trimming removed 2 bases from V and 6 bases from J; junction bases left unmatched: 13. CDR3 nucleotide sequence: TGCAGTGCTAGACTCTTTGGGGGAGGGATTTCCAATGAGCAGTTCTTC. Protein: CSARLFGGGISNEQFF.

This clonotype was counted only a few times. The J gene is TRBJ1-1, the V gene TRBV7-9; D not certain. The CDR3 runs to 13 residues. Germline values: CDR1 SEHNR, CDR2 FQNEAQ (reference sequence). The V and J ends lost 6 bases and 2 bases respectively, with 10 bases between them. In nucleotides, the CDR3 is TGTGCCAGCAGGGCCCGAGACAACACTGAAGCTTTCTTT. Translated: CASRARDNTEAFF.

With regard to this clonotype: Germline and junction disagree at one end, which may indicate a read error. V is TRBV18 and J is TRBJ2-1, with TRBD2 matching 10 bases. The CDR3 has 12 amino acids. CDR1 KGHSH and CDR2 LQKENI come from the germline V gene. The CDR3 spells CASSPTTSGLIF. DNA for the CDR3: TGTGCCAGCTCACCAACGACTAGCGGGTTAATCTTC.

A remark on this clonotype: Likely a read error: the CDR3 ends without its conserved phenylalanine or tryptophan. The chain links TRBV29-1 to TRBJ2-3; 9 bases map to TRBD2. V lost 4 bases and J lost 4; bases outside the gene matches: 6. This CDR3 is built from 14 residues. Germline V lookup: CDR1 SQVTM, CDR2 ANQGSEA. The CDR3 DNA sequence: TGCAGCGTTGGAATTAGCGGGAGTGCAGATACGCAGTATTGT. Translating gives CSVGISGSADTQYC.

This clonotype was counted between two and nine times. The chain combines TRBV12-3 or TRBV12-4 with TRBJ1-2, with D possibly being TRBD1 (5 bases). CDR3 size: 15 residues. V was clipped by 2 bases and J by 2 bases, with 12 bases between them. CDR3 bases: TGTGCCAGCAGTTTACCCTGGGCAGGGAACTATGGCTACACCTTC. Protein: CASSLPWAGNYGYTF.

This clonotype was picked up a small number of times. The chain's CDR3 is CASSPQAGIGSPLHF. The CDR3, as DNA: TGTGCCAGCTCACCACAAGCAGGGATCGGTTCACCCCTCCACTTT. The chain is built from TRBV18 and TRBJ1-6, with D perhaps matching TRBD1 (5 bases). This CDR3 is built from 15 residues. Germline CDR1 is KGHSH and CDR2 is LQKENI. V shed 1 base and J shed 9 bases, with 13 bases lying between them.

The sample holds a few counts of this clonotype. CDR3 nucleotides: TGTGCCACATCGAGCCAGATGAACACTGAAGCTTTCTTT. Its protein is CATSSQMNTEAFF. This rearrangement joins TRBV10-3 to TRBJ1-1; D not certain. V was cut by 10 bases and J by 0 bases, with 12 bases left in between. The germline CDR1 and CDR2 sequences are ENHRY and SYGVKD. The CDR3 has 13 residues.

This clonotype was seen ten or more times. V usage is TRBV10-3 and J usage is TRBJ2-5, with TRBD2 as a possible D gene (5 bases). This CDR3 has 17 residues. CDR1 and CDR2 (germline): ENHRY, SYGVKD. Trimming pared 2 bases from V and 0 bases from J, leaving 16 bases between. CDR3 sequence: CAISEPTADWYQETQYF. As DNA, the CDR3 is TGTGCCATCAGTGAGCCGACTGCGGACTGGTACCAAGAGACCCAGTACTTC.

V and J are TRBV29-1 and TRBJ2-3; TRBD2 matches 7 bases. Germline CDR1 and CDR2: SQVTM and ANQGSEA. The CDR3 extends over 15 amino acids. V was pared by 5 bases and J by 4 bases, with 12 bases of the junction left unmatched. The CDR3: CSVIRSGTIPDTQYF. DNA for the CDR3: TGCAGCGTTATCAGAAGCGGGACTATACCAGATACGCAGTATTTT.

At least ten counts were recorded for this clonotype. J is TRBJ2-1 and V is TRBV6-1, with 10 bases fitting TRBD2. CDR1 MNHNS and CDR2 SASEGT come from the germline V gene. The CDR3 sequence is 15 residues long. Unmatched junction bases numbered 9, after V lost 4 bases and J lost 9 bases. The CDR3 spells CASSGGIAGGVEQFF. CDR3 DNA: TGTGCCAGCAGTGGCGGGATAGCGGGAGGCGTTGAGCAGTTCTTC.

This clonotype was seen more than once but under ten times. This chain joins TRBV7-2 and TRBJ2-7, with TRBD1 matching over 8 bases. The CDR3 runs to 15 residues. Germline V gene sequence: CDR1 SGHTA, CDR2 FQGNSA. The junction had 4 bases not matched to a gene; V was cut back by 0 bases and J by 3 bases. The CDR3 nucleotides read TGTGCCAGCAGCTTAGCAGTTGGACAGGGCTACGAGCAGTACTTC. Translation: CASSLAVGQGYEQYF.

In this sample, this clonotype turned up a few times. The V gene is TRBV27, the J gene TRBJ2-7; D is undetermined. The CDR3 covers 13 residues. The germline CDR1 and CDR2 sequences are MNHEY and SMNVEV (reference sequence). V was pared by 4 bases and J by 2 bases, with 9 bases between. The CDR3: CASSSLITYEQYF. The CDR3 DNA is TGTGCCAGCAGTTCCCTCATCACCTACGAGCAGTACTTC.

The rearrangement links TRBV18 to TRBJ1-1; D call uncertain. V lost 3 bases and J lost 0, with 11 bases in between. Looked up from germline, CDR1 is KGHSH and CDR2 is LQKENI. The CDR3 totals 15 residues. The CDR3 nucleotides are TGTGCCAGCTCACCTCCAGGAGCCATGAACACTGAAGCTTTCTTT. Amino acid sequence: CASSPPGAMNTEAFF.

This chain uses TRBV20-1 with TRBJ2-5, with D perhaps matching TRBD2 (6 bases). This CDR3 has 14 amino acids. From germline, CDR1 is DFQATT and CDR2 SNEGSKA (reference sequence). V was pared by 5 bases and J by 5 bases, with 18 bases between. DNA of the CDR3: TGCAGTGCTTCCCCCGGGGGACCTCGGGAGACCCAGTACTTC. This translates into CSASPGGPRETQYF.

This clonotype was found a few times. The DNA of the CDR3 is TGCAGTGCTAGGACAGGGGCCGAGGAGACCCAGTACTTC. Its protein is CSARTGAEETQYF. This sequence joins TRBV20-1 and TRBJ2-5, with 8 positions matching TRBD1. This CDR3 has 13 residues. Germline CDR1 reads DFQATT; CDR2 reads SNEGSKA (reference sequence). The V and J ends lost 3 bases and 5 bases, in that order; junction bases with no gene match: 5.

The CDR3 loop is CASSSPGHHRVGELFF. The CDR3 DNA is TGTGCCAGCAGCTCACCGGGACACCACCGGGTCGGGGAGCTGTTTTTT. J is TRBJ2-2 and V is TRBV11-3; weak D call: TRBD1 (6 bases). The germline V gene encodes CDR1 SGHNT and CDR2 YENEEA. Between the trimmed V and J ends, which lost 4 bases and 7 bases, there was a span of 19 bases. The CDR3 loop spans 16 amino acids.

CDR3 in DNA: TGTGCCAGCAGCTTAGTACTAGTCTTTGGGGCCAACGTCCTGACTTTC. Its protein is CASSLVLVFGANVLTF. The chain recombines TRBV11-2 with TRBJ2-6, with a weak D call TRBD2 (5 bases). V shed 1 base and J shed 3 bases, with 10 bases lying between them. Per the germline V gene, CDR1 is SGHAT and CDR2 is FQNNGV. CDR3 length: 16 residues.

The chain employs TRBV7-3 and TRBJ2-1, with a weak D call TRBD1 (5 bases). The CDR3 has 12 residues. Germline CDR1 is SGHTA and CDR2 is FQGTGA. The ends were cut back, 1 base at V and 12 bases at J, with 10 bases in the middle. CDR3 nucleotides: TGTGCCAGCAGCTTAATGGGGCAAGGGCAGTTCTTC. Protein product: CASSLMGQGQFF.

This clonotype appeared many times. The chain uses TRBV20-1 and TRBJ1-1; 7 bases fit TRBD1. The CDR3 covers 13 residues. Germline trimming cut 3 bases from V and 1 base from J; bases unmatched to any gene: 2. Per the germline V gene, CDR1 is DFQATT and CDR2 is SNEGSKA (reference sequence). CDR3 nucleotides: TGCAGTGCTAGGGGGGACAGGAACACTGAAGCTTTCTTT. It codes for CSARGDRNTEAFF.

The chain combines TRBV7-2 with TRBJ2-3; D is unresolved. CDR3 length: 12 residues. Germline V lookup: CDR1 SGHTA, CDR2 FQGNSA. Between the trimmed V and J ends, which lost 1 base and 7 bases, there was a span of 6 bases. Here the CDR3 DNA reads TGTGCCAGCAGCTTAGATGCATATACGCAGTATTTT. This codes for CASSLDAYTQYF.

This clonotype was observed a few times. The chain employs TRBV7-2 and TRBJ1-1; D call uncertain. Germline CDR1 SGHTA, CDR2 FQGNSA. CDR3 size: 13 residues. V lost 5 bases, J lost 3 bases, and 10 bases lay in between. The CDR3 nucleotides read TGTGCCAGCAGCACGAATGGGGACACTGAAGCTTTCTTT. Protein product: CASSTNGDTEAFF.